The 32 T cell receptor delta chains presented below share a single source sample, sequenced in a study of fetal and pediatric gammadelta thymocytes. TCRdb re-identified clones in the reads via CATT. The sample includes over a thousand delta-chain clones, roughly a third of them seen just once. The specimen sequenced was non-Vgamma9Vdelta2 gamma-delta T cells from the thymus. The sample's subset: CD3+gammadeltaTCR+ thymocytes not co-expressing Vgamma9 and Vdelta2. These receptor sequences come from a child who underwent cardiac surgery and was recorded as healthy.

In this sample, this clone is medium-sized. The V gene is TRDV1, the J gene TRDJ1, with TRDD3 matching over 12 bases. Germline V gene data show CDR1 as TSWWSYY and CDR2 as QGS. The CDR3 extends over 20 amino acids. V shed 3 bases and J 0 bases; nucleotides not matched to a gene: 14. In DNA form, the CDR3 reads TGTGCTCTTGGGGAGGTCTTTCCCGACTGGGGGATACCCTACACCGATAAACTCATCTTT. Translated: CALGEVFPDWGIPYTDKLIF.

A few counts support this clone. The genes are TRDV1 and TRDJ1; D possibly uses TRDD2 or TRDD3 (6 bases each). The CDR3 covers 22 residues. Germline assignment: CDR1 TSWWSYY and CDR2 QGS. V lost 2 bases and J 1 base, leaving 32 bases between the germline ends. CDR3 nucleotide sequence: TGTGCTCTTGGGGAAAAATATTGTCCTACCAAGGCTGGGGTCCAGGTCACCGATAAACTCATCTTT. It yields the protein CALGEKYCPTKAGVQVTDKLIF.

This chain joins TRDV2 and TRDJ1, with 9 bases matching TRDD3. J lost 0 bases, V lost 8 bases, and 12 bases had no gene match. This CDR3 has 16 residues. Germline CDR1 reads GEAIGNYY; CDR2 reads EKD. The CDR3 loop reads CASPVLGELYTDKLIF. The CDR3 DNA follows: TGTGCCTCGCCCGTACTGGGGGAGCTGTACACCGATAAACTCATCTTT.

The chain has TRDV1 and TRDJ1; D perhaps matches TRDD2 (5 bases). Germline V CDR1 and CDR2: TSWWSYY, QGS. The CDR3 has 19 amino acids. The V end was cut by 0 bases, the J end by 0 bases, with 20 bases between. The CDR3 region has the DNA TGTGCTCTTGGGGAACTAAATCGGATCTTCCCCCTCTACACCGATAAACTCATCTTT. This translates into CALGELNRIFPLYTDKLIF.

This clone is labeled as large. J is TRDJ1 and V is TRDV1; 12 bases line up with TRDD3. Germline CDR1 reads TSWWSYY; CDR2 reads QGS. The junction had 30 bases not matched to a gene; V was cut back by 1 base and J by 3 bases. The CDR3 length is 25 residues. CDR3 DNA: TGTGCTCTTGGGGAACCCCCTTTCCTAAACCCCCCCACTGGGGGATACCTTATACGTGCCGATAAACTCATCTTT. Residues: CALGEPPFLNPPTGGYLIRADKLIF.

By share of the sample, this clone is large. The chain is built from TRDV1 and TRDJ1; 12 bases agree with TRDD3. The CDR3 loop spans 24 amino acids. Germline V CDR1 and CDR2: TSWWSYY, QGS. J was trimmed by 0 bases and V by 2 bases; bases with no gene match: 25. The chain's CDR3 is CALGESSLPHILGDTGEDTDKLIF. CDR3 sequence (DNA): TGTGCTCTTGGGGAATCTTCCCTTCCTCACATACTGGGGGATACAGGAGAAGACACCGATAAACTCATCTTT.

This clone rates as large. The J gene is TRDJ1, the V gene TRDV1, with 8 bases aligning to TRDD2. Losses at the gene ends were 3 bases for V and 8 bases for J; bases not matched to a gene: 29. The CDR3 spans 21 residues. The germline gives CDR1 TSWWSYY, CDR2 QGS. The CDR3, as DNA: TGTGCTCTTGGGGACCACGGGGGAAAGGGCTTCCTACCCTACTGGAGTCTCAAACTCATCTTT. This translates into CALGDHGGKGFLPYWSLKLIF.

On this clone: A read error is likely here: a far larger clone is one base away. The sample contains more than one DNA sequence encoding this CDR3. The chain has TRDV3 and TRDJ2; 10 positions match TRDD3. From germline, CDR1 is TVYSNPD and CDR2 GDNSRS (reference sequence). The CDR3 length is 22 residues. The CDR3 DNA reads as TGTGCCTTTAACCCTTCCCCCCACTGGGGGATTAAGGCACATAATTTGACAGCACAGCTCTTCTTT. Its translation is CAFNPSPHWGIKAHNLTAQLFF.

By frequency in the sample, this clone is large. The chain joins TRDV2 to TRDJ3; 12 nucleotides match TRDD3. From germline, CDR1 is GEAIGNYY and CDR2 EKD. The CDR3 is 22 residues long. The ends lost 0 bases at V and 0 bases at J; junction bases unmatched: 11. CDR3 in DNA: TGTGCCTGTGACACCTCCCGTACTGGGGGATACCCCAGCTCCTGGGACACCCGACAGATGTTTTTC. Amino acid sequence: CACDTSRTGGYPSSWDTRQMFF.

This clone appeared once. The genes are TRDV3 and TRDJ1, with a possible D match to TRDD3 (6 bases). The CDR3 spans 16 residues. Trimming removed 4 bases from V and 8 bases from J, with 29 bases in between. CDR1 and CDR2 (germline): TVYSNPD, GDNSRS (reference sequence). The DNA for the CDR3 is TGTGCCTCCCGTCTCGCTACGGATCTGTACTGGGAGAAACTCATCTTT. It is translated as CASRLATDLYWEKLIF.

A word on this clone: This is likely an artifact of a read error, given a far larger clone one base away. This same CDR3 is encoded by further DNA sequences in the sample. The chain combines TRDV1 with TRDJ1, with 8 bases fitting TRDD3. CDR3 length: 24 amino acids. Germline V CDR1 and CDR2: TSWWSYY, QGS. The CDR3 protein is CALGEHYPFPLRPWGIKGRGKLIF. CDR3 sequence (DNA): TGTGCTCTGGGGGAACATTACCCATTTCCCCTACGACCGTGGGGGATTAAGGGGCGAGGTAAACTCATCTTT.

By frequency in the sample, this clone is large. V gene TRDV2 combines with J gene TRDJ1, with D tentatively TRDD3 (6 bases). Germline values: CDR1 GEAIGNYY, CDR2 EKD. The CDR3 extends over 14 amino acids. V was trimmed by 1 base and J by 2 bases, leaving 10 bases between them. CDR3 sequence (DNA): TGTGCCTGTGACACGGGGGACCTAACCGATAAACTCATCTTT. Encoded protein: CACDTGDLTDKLIF.

As for this clone: This may arise from a read error, as a much more abundant clone is one base away. This sequence joins TRDV3 and TRDJ1; TRDD3 matches 10 bases. Per germline, CDR1 TVYSNPD and CDR2 GDNSRS (reference sequence). The CDR3 is made up of 16 amino acids. V shed 5 bases, J shed 1 base, and the junction held 13 bases outside the gene matches. The CDR3 DNA reads TGTGCCGTTGTGGACAACTGGGGGATCGGCACCGATAAACTCATCTTT. Translation gives CAVVDNWGIGTDKLIF.

In its sample, this clone ranks as medium-sized. V and J are TRDV1 and TRDJ1, with 9 bases that match TRDD2. CDR3 length: 25 residues. V was pared by 0 bases and J by 0 bases, with 29 bases of the junction left unmatched. CDR1 TSWWSYY and CDR2 QGS come from the germline V gene. The CDR3 sequence is CALGELRTKSLILPTGVGDTDKLIF. DNA of the CDR3: TGTGCTCTTGGGGAACTGCGAACCAAGTCTCTTATCCTTCCTACCGGGGTGGGGGACACCGATAAACTCATCTTT.

By share, this clone counts as large. This rearrangement joins TRDV1 to TRDJ1, with D possibly matching TRDD2 (5 bases). The CDR3 has 20 amino acids. Germline lookup yields CDR1 TSWWSYY and CDR2 QGS. Trimming left V 2 bases short and J 4 bases short, with 29 bases between. CDR3 sequence: CALGEMDPYGPHCAFDKLIF. CDR3 nucleotides: TGTGCTCTTGGGGAAATGGATCCCTACGGACCCCATTGCGCGTTCGATAAACTCATCTTT.

Within the sample, this clone is large. This chain links TRAV38-2/DV8 with TRDJ1; the D gene is possibly TRDD3 (7 bases). V gave up 0 bases and J gave up 0 bases, with 30 bases separating them. Germline V gene data show CDR1 as TSESDYY and CDR2 as QEAYKQQN. The CDR3 is 22 residues long. The CDR3 coding sequence is TGTGCTTATAGGAGCGGAAAGCGGGCCTTCCCACGCATCTGGGGGCACACCGATAAACTCATCTTT. It codes for CAYRSGKRAFPRIWGHTDKLIF.

This clone is labeled medium-sized. The genes are TRDV1 and TRDJ2, with TRDD3 matching 9 bases. This CDR3 has 19 residues. J gave up 2 bases and V 0 bases, and 10 bases lay outside the gene matches. Germline V CDR1 and CDR2: TSWWSYY, QGS. The DNA for the CDR3 is TGTGCTCTTGGGGAACTGTCCCCTACTGGGGGACTGTTGACAGCACAACTCTTCTTT. As protein: CALGELSPTGGLLTAQLFF.

About this clone itself: A far larger clone is one base from this, pointing to a likely read error. The chain links TRAV38-2/DV8 to TRDJ1, with 10 positions matching TRDD3. Germline-derived CDR1 and CDR2 are TSESDYY and QEAYKQQN. This CDR3 spans 12 amino acids. The CDR3 DNA sequence: TGTGCTTGGGGGGATACGGACGATAAACGCATCTTT. The encoded protein is CAWGDTDDKRIF.

This clone qualifies as large. The J gene is TRDJ1, the V gene TRDV1, with D possibly TRDD3 on 5 matching bases. Germline-derived CDR1 and CDR2 are TSWWSYY and QGS. The CDR3 has 18 residues. Trimming cost V 2 bases and J 1 base, with 20 bases left between them. For the CDR3, the DNA is TGTGCTCTTGGGGAATCCCATTTCTGGGTTGCCCCCACCGATAAACTCATCTTT. This sequence encodes CALGESHFWVAPTDKLIF.

About this clone: This likely stems from a read error, as it lies one base from a far larger clone. The V and J genes are TRDV1 and TRDJ1, with D unresolved. The CDR3 runs to 16 residues. V lost 1 base and J lost 0, with 12 bases in between. Germline V CDR1 and CDR2: TSWWSYY, QGS. The CDR3 DNA follows: TGTGCTCTTGGGGAACCCCACGTCCCGCACACCGATAAACTCATCTTT. Translating it yields CALGEPHVPHTDKLIF.

This clone is medium-sized by share. V gene TRDV1 combines with J gene TRDJ1, with a possible D match to TRDD3 (5 bases). Per germline, CDR1 TSWWSYY and CDR2 QGS. This CDR3 spans 18 amino acids. V was shortened by 4 bases and J by 0 bases, with 21 bases between the two germline ends. The CDR3 region has the DNA TGTGCTCTTGGGGCACCTGCTCTACCCCCTGGGTACACCGATAAACTCATCTTT. It yields the protein CALGAPALPPGYTDKLIF.

This clone is termed large. V and J are TRDV1 and TRDJ1; 9 bases map to TRDD3. Germline trimming cut 0 bases from V and 0 bases from J; bases unmatched to any gene: 23. CDR1 TSWWSYY and CDR2 QGS come from the germline V gene. The CDR3 covers 23 residues. CDR3 coding DNA: TGTGCTCTTGGGGAACTCCCTCTTCCTAATCTGGGGGATTACGACGCAAACACCGATAAACTCATCTTT. Residues: CALGELPLPNLGDYDANTDKLIF.

This clone was counted only a few times. This sequence joins TRDV1 and TRDJ3; 11 bases are a match to TRDD3. Germline-derived CDR1 and CDR2 are TSWWSYY and QGS. J was trimmed by 0 bases and V by 2 bases; bases with no gene match: 18. This CDR3 has 24 residues. The CDR3 here is CALGESELDWGICESSWDTRQMFF. CDR3 DNA: TGTGCTCTTGGGGAATCCGAATTGGACTGGGGGATATGCGAGAGCTCCTGGGACACCCGACAGATGTTTTTC.

Remarks on this clone: A much more abundant neighbour one base away suggests this may be a read error. The rearrangement links TRDV1 to TRDJ1; 11 bases match TRDD3. This CDR3 contains 18 residues. Trimming took 3 bases from V and 8 from J; bases not matched to a gene: 17. In germline, CDR1 is TSWWSYY, CDR2 QGS. The DNA of the CDR3 is TGTGCTCTTGGGGATGCGCCTTCCCCTTCTTACTGGGGGATAAAACTCATCTTT. Translation gives CALGDAPSPSYWGIKLIF.

About this clone itself: A far larger clone lies a single base away; this is likely a read error. This chain connects TRAV38-2/DV8 to TRDJ1; no definite D call. This CDR3 has 16 residues. The ends were cut back, 9 bases at V and 0 bases at J, with 21 bases in the middle. Germline assignment: CDR1 TSESDYY and CDR2 QEAYKQQN. This chain's CDR3 is CAFMKRGPRHTDKLIF. In DNA, the CDR3 is TGTGCTTTCATGAAGCGTGGCCCGAGGCACACCGATAAACTCATCTTT.

About this clone: A single base separates this from a much larger clone, so it may be a read error. The rearrangement uses TRDV1 and TRDJ1, with 11 nucleotides matching TRDD3. Per germline, CDR1 TSWWSYY and CDR2 QGS. The V and J ends lost 1 base and 0 bases, in that order; junction bases with no gene match: 28. The CDR3 sequence is 25 residues long. The CDR3 DNA reads as TGTGCTCTTGGGGAACACTCCCTGCAGCTTCCTACGAGACTGGGGGATAATTTGTACACCGATAAACTCATCTTT. Translated, it gives CALGEHSLQLPTRLGDNLYTDKLIF.

This clone rates as medium-sized. The rearrangement links TRDV1 to TRDJ1; D remains unclear. V was cut by 4 bases and J by 6 bases, with 24 bases left in between. CDR3 length: 17 amino acids. Germline values: CDR1 TSWWSYY, CDR2 QGS. The CDR3 nucleotides read TGTGCTCTTGGGGGGGTATTCACTCCAGGACGTCGGAATAAACTCATCTTT. This gives the protein CALGGVFTPGRRNKLIF.

By its share, this clone is large. The rearrangement joins TRDV1 to TRDJ1; TRDD3 aligns across 8 bases. V shed 4 bases and J 8 bases; nucleotides not matched to a gene: 33. CDR3 length equals 22 residues. CDR1 and CDR2 (germline): TSWWSYY, QGS. The CDR3 spells CALGAPFPISPFGTGDTGKLIF. CDR3 DNA sequence: TGTGCTCTTGGGGCCCCCTTCCCAATCTCCCCATTCGGGACTGGGGATACTGGGAAACTCATCTTT.

This clone is judged large. V usage is TRDV3 and J usage is TRDJ1, with unresolved D. The CDR3 runs 12 residues. Trimming removed 5 bases from V and 5 bases from J, with 15 bases in between. Germline loops: CDR1 TVYSNPD, CDR2 GDNSRS (reference sequence). CDR3 in DNA: TGTGCCCTGCCGAGTTCTGGTGATAAACTCATCTTT. Encoded protein: CALPSSGDKLIF.

Regarding this clone: A far larger clone is off by one base, so a read error is likely. The sample contains more than one DNA sequence encoding this CDR3. The chain uses TRDV1 and TRDJ1, with TRDD3 matching over 11 bases. This CDR3 has 20 residues. CDR1 and CDR2 from the germline V gene are TSWWSYY and QGS. Written as DNA, the CDR3 is TGTGCTCTTGGTGTACGAATCTATTTAGTGGGGGATACGTACACCGACAAACTCATCTTT. Translating it yields CALGVRIYLVGDTYTDKLIF.

This clone is classed as large. The chain links TRDV1 to TRDJ1, with 9 bases lining up with TRDD3. Looked up from germline, CDR1 is TSWWSYY and CDR2 is QGS. Trimming took 3 bases from V and 4 from J; bases not matched to a gene: 24. The CDR3 covers 21 residues. CDR3 sequence (DNA): TGTGCTCTTGGGGACCTTAAACCTTCCCCCTGTTTGGGGGATAGGCTCGATAAACTCATCTTT. Its translation is CALGDLKPSPCLGDRLDKLIF.

By frequency in the sample, this clone is medium-sized (0.01 to 0.1%). The V call is TRDV1, the J call TRDJ1; maybe TRDD3 (6 bases). The CDR3 consists of 19 residues. CDR1 and CDR2 (germline): TSWWSYY, QGS. The germline V and J ends were trimmed by 4 bases and 1 base, with 25 bases remaining between them. CDR3 region: CALGVPGSEGIGVTDKLIF. In DNA, the CDR3 is TGTGCTCTTGGGGTCCCGGGTTCCGAGGGGATTGGGGTCACCGATAAACTCATCTTT.